The rows below give T cell receptor beta chains drawn from one sample of a study of shared clonotypes between healthy human individuals. Clones were read by immunoSEQ multiplex PCR, and TCRdb kept only the in-frame ones, dropping some. The table lists about 600,000 clones, around 95% of them singletons. The sequenced sample was naive CD8+ T cells sorted from blood. The receptors derive from a woman in her 30s in good health. The CDR3 runs from the conserved cysteine through the conserved F or W. A D gene is named only where the DNA matches it firmly. Not all rows give a size; the values are once, few, many and, for expanded clones, a class.

length	D	size	V	J	DNA	CDR3
19	TRBD2	.	TRBV2	TRBJ2-3	TGTGCCAGCAGTGTGCCGGGACTAGCGGGGACGTTCTCCACAGATACGCAGTATTTT	CASSVPGLAGTFSTDTQYF
14	TRBD1	.	TRBV7-6	TRBJ1-2	TGTGCCAGCAGCGCCCGACAGGGAGGTGATGGCTACACCTTC	CASSARQGGDGYTF
15	TRBD2	once	TRBV2	TRBJ2-3	TGTGCCAGCAGTATTACTAGCGGGCGCACAGATACGCAGTATTTT	CASSITSGRTDTQYF
13	.	.	TRBV7-6	TRBJ2-2	TGTGCCAGCAGTCCCATTGGCTCCGGGGAGCTGTTTTTT	CASSPIGSGELFF
11	.	.	TRBV5-6	TRBJ2-1	TGTGCCAGCAGCGGGGCTGGGGAGCAGTTCTTC	CASSGAGEQFF
16	.	.	TRBV13	TRBJ2-2	TGTGCCAGCAGCTCTAAAGGTGGCCCGAGGACCGGGGAGCTGTTTTTT	CASSSKGGPRTGELFF
17	TRBD1	.	TRBV9	TRBJ2-3	TGTGCCAGCAGCATGCCGTCCGACAGGGGACCCACAGATACGCAGTATTTT	CASSMPSDRGPTDTQYF
14	.	.	TRBV6-1	TRBJ2-5	TGTGCCAGCAGCCTTAGGGGGGAAAAAGAGACCCAGTACTTC	CASSLRGEKETQYF
14	.	.	TRBV28	TRBJ2-7	TGTGCCAGCAGCCCCACACAGGAACCCGACGAGCAGTACTTC	CASSPTQEPDEQYF
13	.	.	TRBV11-2	TRBJ2-7	TGTGCCAGCAGCTTCTCTAGTGCCTACGAGCAGTACTTC	CASSFSSAYEQYF
13	.	.	TRBV11-3	TRBJ2-1	TGTGCCAGCAGCTTCCGGGAATACAATGAGCAGTTCTTC	CASSFREYNEQFF
14	.	.	TRBV2	TRBJ2-7	TGTGCCAGCAGTGAAGCGCTAGGGGCCTACGAGCAGTACTTC	CASSEALGAYEQYF
15	TRBD2	.	TRBV19	TRBJ2-7	TGTGCCAGACGCCAAGCGGGAGGTACTCTCTACGAGCAGTACTTC	CARRQAGGTLYEQYF
16	.	.	TRBV4-1	TRBJ2-2	TGCGCCAGCAGCCCTCGCGAGACAGGCAACACCGGGGAGCTGTTTTTT	CASSPRETGNTGELFF
13	.	.	TRBV7-9	TRBJ1-1	TGTGCCAGCAGCGTCGTTACGAACACTGAAGCTTTCTTT	CASSVVTNTEAFF
12	.	.	TRBV7-9	TRBJ1-5	TGTGCCAGCAGTCTAAGCAATCAGCCCCAGCATTTT	CASSLSNQPQHF
15	.	.	TRBV4-1	TRBJ1-5	TGCGCCAGCAGCCAAGTTTGGCAGGGGAACCAGCCCCAGCATTTT	CASSQVWQGNQPQHF
14	TRBD1	.	TRBV6-1	TRBJ2-7	TGTGCCAGCAAGACCGGGACAGGGAGTTACGAGCAGTACTTC	CASKTGTGSYEQYF
16	.	.	TRBV28	TRBJ2-5	TGTGCCAGCAGCTCCCCCGGCCACCCCTCCCAAGAGACCCAGTACTTC	CASSSPGHPSQETQYF
13	.	.	TRBV27	TRBJ1-6	TGTGCCAGCAGTTCGACAGCCGTTTCACCCCTCCACTTT	CASSSTAVSPLHF
15	TRBD2	once	TRBV7-9	TRBJ2-4	TGTGCCAGCAGCCGAGTTACTAGCGGGAGTGACATTCAGTACTTC	CASSRVTSGSDIQYF
15	.	.	TRBV27	TRBJ2-7	TGTGCCAGCAGCCCACCCCAGTCCCCACTAGACGAGCAGTACTTC	CASSPPQSPLDEQYF
15	.	.	TRBV19	TRBJ2-1	TGTGCCAGTAGTTTCCGGGACCCTATACCCCCGAAGCAGTTCTTC	CASSFRDPIPPKQFF
11	.	once	TRBV6-1	TRBJ2-7	TGTGCCAGCAGTGGCGCGGGCGAGCAGTACTTC	CASSGAGEQYF
18	.	.	TRBV5-4	TRBJ1-1	TGTGCCAGCAGCCCTCACTTGATACAGTTGGGGCGGAACACTGAAGCTTTCTTT	CASSPHLIQLGRNTEAFF
15	.	.	TRBV23-1	TRBJ1-5	TGCGCCAGCAGTCAATTTGGACAAGAGAATCAGCCCCAGCATTTT	CASSQFGQENQPQHF
16	TRBD1	once	TRBV28	TRBJ2-7	TGTGCCAGCAGCCCGTACCAGGGGGAGAGCTCCTACGAGCAGTACTTC	CASSPYQGESSYEQYF
17	TRBD2	.	TRBV29-1	TRBJ2-1	TGCAGCGCCAACACGTGGGGTCTAGCGGGAAGCGGGGATGAGCAGTTCTTC	CSANTWGLAGSGDEQFF
14	TRBD1	.	TRBV5-6	TRBJ2-7	TGTGCCAGCAGCTTTTTGGGACAGAACTACGAGCAGTACTTC	CASSFLGQNYEQYF
15	.	once	TRBV5-6	TRBJ2-3	TGTGCCAGCAGCTTGGCGTCGGAGAGCACAGATACGCAGTATTTT	CASSLASESTDTQYF
18	TRBD1	once	TRBV28	TRBJ2-7	TGTGCCAGCAGCACAGGGGGCTTAGCTGGGGTGGCGGGTAACGAGCAGTACTTC	CASSTGGLAGVAGNEQYF
13	.	.	TRBV4-1	TRBJ1-2	TGCGCCAGCAGCCCCCGCGGGGTTTTTGGCTACACCTTC	CASSPRGVFGYTF
13	.	.	TRBV29-1	TRBJ1-1	TGCAGCGCCAACGTGGGGTTCCCATCTGAAGCTTTCTTT	CSANVGFPSEAFF
16	.	.	TRBV30	TRBJ1-3	TGTGCCTGGAAACGGGAAAGGCCGTTCTCTGGAAACACCATATATTTT	CAWKRERPFSGNTIYF
14	.	once	TRBV29-1	TRBJ2-2	TGCAGCGTTGAGCTCCCAGATATCACCGGGGAGCTGTTTTTT	CSVELPDITGELFF
15	.	once	TRBV7-9	TRBJ2-7	TGTGCCAGCAGCTTAGGAGGCAGGGGATTGGACGAGCAGTACTTC	CASSLGGRGLDEQYF
13	.	.	TRBV11-3	TRBJ1-1	TGTGCCAGCAGCCGGACGATGAACACTGAAGCTTTCTTT	CASSRTMNTEAFF
15	TRBD1	.	TRBV6-6	TRBJ2-7	TGTGCCAGCAGTTACTCGACAGACAGGGTCTACGAGCAGTACTTC	CASSYSTDRVYEQYF
14	.	.	TRBV27	TRBJ2-7	TGTGCCAGCAGTTTTGAACAGGGCGGGGACGAGCAGTACTTC	CASSFEQGGDEQYF
15	TRBD2	.	TRBV4-1	TRBJ2-7	TGCGCCAGCAGCCAAACCGGGACTAGGGGATACGAGCAGTACTTC	CASSQTGTRGYEQYF
13	.	once	TRBV9	TRBJ1-2	TGTGCCAGCAGCGTAGATCAGAACTATGGATACACCTTC	CASSVDQNYGYTF
15	.	.	TRBV30	TRBJ2-3	TGTGCCTGGAGCGGTCTTCCGGGGGGCCCAGATACGCAGTATTTT	CAWSGLPGGPDTQYF
19	TRBD2	.	TRBV7-2	TRBJ2-2	TGTGCCAGCAGCACAACACCCGGGACTAGCGGGAGGAACACCGGGGAGCTGTTTTTT	CASSTTPGTSGRNTGELFF
15	.	once	TRBV19	TRBJ2-3	TGTGCCAGTAGTATATGGAAGTCCAGCACAGATACGCAGTATTTT	CASSIWKSSTDTQYF
18	.	.	TRBV7-2	TRBJ1-3	TGTGCCAGCAGCGACGCTAGGGACACGACATCCTCTGGAAACACCATATATTTT	CASSDARDTTSSGNTIYF
14	.	.	TRBV6-5	TRBJ2-1	TGTGCCAGCAGTTACGCCGACGGGATCAATGAGCAGTTCTTC	CASSYADGINEQFF